The 29 T cell receptor beta chains presented below share a single source sample, sequenced in a study of radiotherapy plus CTLA-4 blockade in lung cancer. Profiled with immunoSEQ multiplex PCR; TCRdb holds only in-frame clones, not every one. The sample holds 70,000 to 90,000 clones, about 88% seen once. The specimen comprised peripheral blood, sampled from a patient treated with radiotherapy plus ipilimumab. Every receptor here comes from a human donor with non-small cell lung cancer who had stable disease on radiotherapy plus ipilimumab.

This chain joins TRBV19 and TRBJ2-3; 9 positions match TRBD1. Germline trimming cut 5 bases from V and 5 bases from J; bases unmatched to any gene: 11. Germline assignment: CDR1 LNHDA and CDR2 SQIVND (reference sequence). The CDR3 runs 16 residues. The chain's CDR3 is CASSPRPGTGLDTQYF. DNA of the CDR3: TGTGCCAGTAGTCCGCGCCCCGGGACAGGGTTAGATACGCAGTATTTT.

This chain links TRBV19 with TRBJ2-1; 14 nucleotides line up with TRBD2. This CDR3 region has 17 residues. Germline V gene lookup returns CDR1 LNHDA and CDR2 SQIVND (reference sequence). V shed 4 bases, J shed 4 bases, and the junction held 6 bases outside the gene matches. CDR3 loop: CASSRGLAGGEYNEQFF. In nucleotides, the CDR3 is TGTGCCAGTAGTAGAGGACTAGCGGGAGGCGAGTACAATGAGCAGTTCTTC. Together with reference TRBV19 and TRBJ2-1, the CDR3 gives the full variable domain: DGGITQSPKYLFRKEGQNVTLSCEQNLNHDAMYWYRQDPGQGLRLIYYSQIVNDFQKGDIAEGYSVSREKKESFPLTVTSAQKNPTAFYLCASSRGLAGGEYNEQFFGPGTRLTVL.

The chain joins TRBV7-3 to TRBJ1-4, with 9 bases lining up with TRBD1. This CDR3 has 16 amino acids. J was trimmed by 0 bases and V by 5 bases; bases with no gene match: 4. CDR1 is SGHTA, CDR2 FQGTGA, per germline. In DNA, the CDR3 is TGTGCCAGCAGCCCCGGGACAGGGTCAACTAATGAAAAACTGTTTTTT. This gives the protein CASSPGTGSTNEKLFF. The whole variable domain, filled in from reference TRBV7-3 and TRBJ1-4, reads GAGVSQTPSNKVTEKGKYVELRCDPISGHTALYWYRQSLGQGPEFLIYFQGTGAADDSGLPNDRFFAVRPEGSVSTLKIQRTERGDSAVYLCASSPGTGSTNEKLFFGSGTQLSVL.

The chain uses TRBV6-1 and TRBJ2-2; 12 bases fit TRBD1. Germline V gene lookup returns CDR1 MNHNS and CDR2 SASEGT. Trimming took 4 bases from V and 6 from J; bases not matched to a gene: 3. The CDR3 is 15 residues long. As DNA, the CDR3 is TGTGCCAGCAGTGTCGGGACAGGGGGCCCCGGGGAGCTGTTTTTT. As protein: CASSVGTGGPGELFF.

The V call is TRBV7-9, the J call TRBJ1-1, with a tentative D call TRBD1 (5 bases). From germline, CDR1 is SEHNR and CDR2 FQNEAQ (reference sequence). The CDR3 spans 14 residues. Trimming removed 6 bases at V and 1 base at J, with 12 bases between. The CDR3 loop is CASRLGAQNTEAFF. The CDR3 DNA is TGTGCCAGCAGACTAGGGGCGCAGAACACTGAAGCTTTCTTT.

V is TRBV5-5 and J is TRBJ2-7, with a weak D call TRBD1 (5 bases). This CDR3 is 14 amino acids long. Per the germline V gene, CDR1 is SGHKS and CDR2 is YYEKEE (reference sequence). V lost 4 bases and J lost 6, with 17 bases in between. The CDR3 sequence is CASSVRTNLGEQYF. The DNA for the CDR3 is TGTGCCAGCAGCGTCAGGACAAATCTGGGCGAGCAGTACTTC.

The chain recombines TRBV6-6 with TRBJ2-7, with 10 bases identical to TRBD1. The CDR3 contains 15 residues. The germline V gene has CDR1 MNHNY and CDR2 SVGAGI (reference sequence). The V and J ends lost 4 bases and 4 bases, in that order; junction bases with no gene match: 7. Written as DNA, the CDR3 is TGTGCCAGCAGTTCATTCCGGGACAGGGGTTACGAGCAGTACTTC. Protein: CASSSFRDRGYEQYF.

The V and J genes are TRBV7-6 and TRBJ1-1; 9 bases align to TRBD1. Unmatched junction bases numbered 7, after V lost 5 bases and J lost 6 bases. This CDR3 comprises 14 residues. Germline lookup yields CDR1 SGHVS and CDR2 FNYEAQ. CDR3 DNA sequence: TGTGCCAGCAGCCAGGGACAGGGTGTACCTGAAGCTTTCTTT. It translates to CASSQGQGVPEAFF.

J is TRBJ1-1 and V is TRBV9; D not certain. The CDR3 is 14 amino acids. Trimming removed 0 bases from V and 1 base from J, with 7 bases in between. The germline CDR1 and CDR2 sequences are SGDLS and YYNGEE. The CDR3 sequence: CASSVGAGNTEAFF. CDR3 DNA sequence: TGTGCCAGCAGCGTAGGTGCGGGGAACACTGAAGCTTTCTTT.

The chain recombines TRBV5-6 with TRBJ1-4, with D unclear. The germline V gene has CDR1 SGHDT and CDR2 YYEEEE. The CDR3 loop spans 16 amino acids. The V end lost 0 bases, the J end lost 3 bases, and 12 bases lay between the germline ends. The CDR3 DNA reads TGTGCCAGCAGCTTGGCCGGACCGATTTCTAATGAAAAACTGTTTTTT. It encodes CASSLAGPISNEKLFF.

The CDR3 reads CASSGIYEQYF. DNA of the CDR3: TGTGCCAGCAGCGGGATCTACGAGCAGTACTTC. J is TRBJ2-7 and V is TRBV6-5; maybe TRBD2 (5 bases). Trimming left V 6 bases short and J 3 bases short, with 6 bases between. This CDR3 is built from 11 residues. Germline V gene data show CDR1 as MNHEY and CDR2 as SVGAGI.

The chain is built from TRBV28 and TRBJ1-5, with TRBD1 as a possible D gene (6 bases). There are 15 residues in the CDR3. Germline V gene data show CDR1 as MDHEN and CDR2 as SYDVKM. V shed 6 bases and J shed 3 bases, with 15 bases lying between them. CDR3 loop: CASSFSGGDNQPQHF. CDR3 DNA: TGTGCCAGCAGCTTCTCCGGGGGCGACAATCAGCCCCAGCATTTT.

The chain has TRBV28 and TRBJ1-5; D possibly corresponds to TRBD1 (5 bases). V lost 6 bases and J lost 2, with 14 bases in between. CDR1 is MDHEN and CDR2 is SYDVKM in the germline V gene. CDR3 length: 15 residues. The CDR3 region has the DNA TGTGCCAGCAGCCGCCTTCGAGGGGGCAATCAGCCCCAGCATTTT. Amino acid sequence: CASSRLRGGNQPQHF.

V and J are TRBV6-1 and TRBJ2-1; tentatively, D is TRBD2 (6 bases). The CDR3 contains 12 residues. CDR1 is MNHNS, CDR2 SASEGT, per germline. Trimming shortened V by 1 base and J by 9 bases, and 7 bases separated the two germline ends. The CDR3 DNA reads as TGTGCCAGCAGTGAAGTCGGGGGTGAGCAGTTCTTC. Translated: CASSEVGGEQFF.

The CDR3 bases are TGTGCCAGCAGCCCTCAAGTGAGAAAACTGTTTTTT. This codes for CASSPQVRKLFF. The rearrangement joins TRBV28 to TRBJ1-4, with D unresolved. Germline V lookup: CDR1 MDHEN, CDR2 SYDVKM. The CDR3 runs 12 residues. Trimming cost V 6 bases and J 10 bases, with 12 bases left between them.

This clone was seen just once. This chain connects TRBV4-1 to TRBJ2-2; 7 bases align to TRBD1. J was trimmed by 4 bases and V by 0 bases; bases with no gene match: 11. The CDR3 covers 18 residues. Germline lookup yields CDR1 MGHRA and CDR2 YSYEKL. The CDR3 loop reads CASSQDFDRDMVTGELFF. CDR3 bases: TGCGCCAGCAGCCAAGATTTCGACAGGGACATGGTCACCGGGGAGCTGTTTTTT.

This clone has a handful of counts. J is TRBJ2-7 and V is TRBV6-1; 7 nucleotides line up with TRBD1. This CDR3 has 15 residues. In germline, CDR1 is MNHNS, CDR2 SASEGT. V dropped 4 bases and J dropped 5; count of bases not matched to a gene: 11. CDR3 in amino acids: CASSGTGQSRDEQYF. The CDR3 DNA reads as TGTGCCAGCAGTGGCACGGGACAGTCAAGGGACGAGCAGTACTTC.

This clone has a handful of counts. The chain has TRBV7-6 and TRBJ1-6, with TRBD1 identical over 10 bases. V shed 2 bases, J shed 10 bases, and the junction held 5 bases outside the gene matches. The CDR3 is 15 residues long. CDR1 SGHVS and CDR2 FNYEAQ come from the germline V gene. CDR3 bases: TGTGCCAGCAGCTTACAGACAGGGGGCAACTCACCCCTCCACTTT. It specifies CASSLQTGGNSPLHF.

This chain links TRBV19 with TRBJ2-3; 9 bases are shared with TRBD2. The CDR3 spans 14 residues. Germline CDR1 reads LNHDA; CDR2 reads SQIVND (reference sequence). With V trimmed by 7 bases and J by 6 bases, 8 bases remained unmatched. The CDR3 here is CASKLAGSGDTQYF. CDR3 DNA: TGTGCCAGTAAACTAGCGGGCTCCGGGGATACGCAGTATTTT. Variable domain in full (rest from reference TRBV19 and TRBJ2-3): DGGITQSPKYLFRKEGQNVTLSCEQNLNHDAMYWYRQDPGQGLRLIYYSQIVNDFQKGDIAEGYSVSREKKESFPLTVTSAQKNPTAFYLCASKLAGSGDTQYFGPGTRLTVL.

This sequence joins TRBV6-5 and TRBJ2-5; possible D gene TRBD2, 5 bases. CDR3 length: 14 amino acids. Deletions cut 1 base from V and 2 bases from J, with 8 bases between. Germline CDR1 and CDR2: MNHEY and SVGAGI. The CDR3 loop is CASSYFPGQETQYF. CDR3 bases: TGTGCCAGCAGTTACTTCCCGGGGCAAGAGACCCAGTACTTC.

This chain uses TRBV7-2 with TRBJ2-1, with 13 bases lining up with TRBD2. Germline CDR1 and CDR2: SGHTA and FQGNSA. This CDR3 contains 16 residues. Trimming at V came to 5 bases and at J to 6 bases, leaving 7 bases not matched to a gene. CDR3 nucleotide sequence: TGTGCCAGCAGCCACCCGACTAGCGGGAGGAGCAATGAGCAGTTCTTC. This sequence encodes CASSHPTSGRSNEQFF.

CDR3 bases: TGTGCCAGTAGTTTTCCGGAACAGGGATTCGGGGAGCTGTTTTTT. Translating gives CASSFPEQGFGELFF. The chain recombines TRBV19 with TRBJ2-2, with a weak D call TRBD1 (6 bases). The CDR3 totals 15 residues. The V and J ends lost 5 bases and 7 bases respectively, with 17 bases between them. Germline V gene lookup returns CDR1 LNHDA and CDR2 SQIVND (reference sequence).

This chain joins TRBV7-6 and TRBJ1-5; D gene unclear. The V end was cut by 0 bases, the J end by 0 bases, with 3 bases between. The CDR3 totals 14 residues. CDR1 and CDR2 from the germline V gene are SGHVS and FNYEAQ. The CDR3 DNA reads as TGTGCCAGCAGCTTAGCCGGTAGCAATCAGCCCCAGCATTTT. Protein product: CASSLAGSNQPQHF.

V and J are TRBV29-1 and TRBJ1-5; TRBD1 aligns across 10 bases. The germline V gene has CDR1 SQVTM and CDR2 ANQGSEA. V lost 5 bases to trimming and J lost 4 bases; unmatched junction nucleotides: 2. This CDR3 is built from 13 residues. The CDR3 DNA sequence: TGCAGCGTTTGGACAGGGGGAAATCAGCCCCAGCATTTT. Amino acid sequence: CSVWTGGNQPQHF.

V and J are TRBV10-1 and TRBJ2-2; possible D gene TRBD2, 6 bases. Germline V gene data show CDR1 as WNHNN and CDR2 as SYGVQD (reference sequence). The CDR3 is 15 residues long. The V and J ends lost 5 bases and 1 base respectively, with 11 bases between them. The CDR3 nucleotides are TGCGCCAGCAGTCCCCGGGACTTGAACACCGGGGAGCTGTTTTTT. Translation: CASSPRDLNTGELFF.

The J gene is TRBJ1-2, the V gene TRBV30; TRBD1 aligns across 9 bases. CDR3 length: 16 amino acids. Per germline, CDR1 GTSNPN and CDR2 SVGIG (reference sequence). Trimming removed 2 bases from V and 0 bases from J; junction bases left unmatched: 7. This CDR3 reads CAWSLRTGATNYGYTF. In DNA, the CDR3 is TGTGCCTGGAGTCTAAGGACAGGGGCGACTAACTATGGCTACACCTTC.

V is TRBV5-1 and J is TRBJ2-1; 7 bases are shared with TRBD2. Germline V gene lookup returns CDR1 SGHRS and CDR2 YFSETQ. CDR3 size: 15 residues. Trimming cost V 2 bases and J 0 bases; bases outside gene matches: 2. CDR3 amino acids: CASSLAGSSYNEQFF. For the CDR3, the DNA is TGCGCCAGCAGCTTAGCGGGGAGCTCCTACAATGAGCAGTTCTTC.

The J gene is TRBJ2-5, the V gene TRBV27; 9 bases match TRBD1. V gave up 3 bases and J gave up 7 bases; unmatched junction bases: 0. The CDR3 spans 12 residues. Germline V gives CDR1 MNHEY, CDR2 SMNVEV (reference sequence). The CDR3 reads CASSLDRGTQYF. The CDR3 DNA reads TGTGCCAGCAGTTTGGACAGGGGGACCCAGTACTTC.

The chain combines TRBV28 with TRBJ1-3; D might be TRBD1 (6 bases). The CDR3 is made up of 17 amino acids. Deletions cut 6 bases from V and 8 bases from J, with 26 bases between. CDR1 MDHEN and CDR2 SYDVKM come from the germline V gene. The CDR3 spells CASSQGPGQTGADTIYF. The CDR3 DNA reads TGTGCCAGCAGCCAGGGACCGGGCCAAACGGGGGCTGACACCATATATTTT.